A single sample gave rise to the 7 T cell receptor beta chains below, sequenced in a study of a mutant IDH1 vaccine in newly diagnosed glioma. Time point denoted: week 11, during vaccination. Vaccination used 300 ug of mutant IDH1 20-mer peptide per dose, with topical imiquimod. No antigen has been identified for these receptors. TCRdb keeps only in-frame clones here, not all; method: immunoSEQ multiplex PCR. Among tens of thousands of clones listed, roughly 84% were seen once. This material consisted of PBMCs, taken from a glioma patient whose treatment included an IDH1 peptide vaccine. All receptors derive from a woman aged 45-65 years with glioma.

This clone appeared a few times. The CDR3: CAWRNGKGDTEAFF. In DNA form, the CDR3 reads TGTGCCTGGAGGAATGGGAAGGGGGACACTGAAGCTTTCTTT. The chain combines TRBV30 with TRBJ1-1, with D possibly being TRBD1 (6 bases). The length of the CDR3 is 14 residues. CDR1 GTSNPN and CDR2 SVGIG come from the germline V gene (reference sequence). Trimming cost V 3 bases and J 3 bases, with 14 bases left between them.

The CDR3 coding sequence is TGTGCCAGCTCACCCCCGCTGCGGGCAGGCAATGAGCAGTTCTTC. It specifies CASSPPLRAGNEQFF. V gene TRBV18 combines with J gene TRBJ2-1; D may be TRBD2 (5 bases). The CDR3 covers 15 residues. The germline V gene has CDR1 KGHSH and CDR2 LQKENI. V was cut by 3 bases and J by 6 bases, with 15 bases left in between.

CDR3 loop: CASRATNTGELFF. In nucleotides, the CDR3 is TGTGCCAGCAGGGCGACGAACACCGGGGAGCTGTTTTTT. This rearrangement joins TRBV2 to TRBJ2-2; D is unresolved. Germline V gene sequence: CDR1 SNHLY, CDR2 FYNNEI. Between the trimmed V and J ends, which lost 6 bases and 0 bases, there was a span of 5 bases. The CDR3 has 13 amino acids.

The chain combines TRBV5-5 with TRBJ1-6; D is ambiguous. This CDR3 is 15 amino acids long. Germline V gene sequence: CDR1 SGHKS, CDR2 YYEKEE (reference sequence). V gave up 2 bases and J gave up 4 bases, with 10 bases separating them. For the CDR3, the DNA is TGTGCCAGCAGCTTTAATCCCGGTTATAATTCACCCCTCCACTTT. Its translation is CASSFNPGYNSPLHF.

The J gene is TRBJ1-5, the V gene TRBV9; 8 bases align to TRBD1. V was clipped by 0 bases and J by 7 bases; unmatched bases: 3. The CDR3 runs to 14 residues. Germline CDR1 SGDLS, CDR2 YYNGEE. The CDR3 reads CASSVGQGLQPQHF. The CDR3 DNA reads TGTGCCAGCAGCGTAGGACAGGGGTTACAGCCCCAGCATTTT.

This sequence joins TRBV9 and TRBJ1-2, with D unclear. Germline CDR1 is SGDLS and CDR2 is YYNGEE. V was clipped by 4 bases and J by 3 bases, with 16 bases between them. This CDR3 comprises 15 residues. In DNA, the CDR3 is TGTGCCAGCAGCCTGGCTTTAGGACGGGACTATGGCTACACCTTC. Its translation: CASSLALGRDYGYTF.

The V gene is TRBV14, the J gene TRBJ1-2; 7 nucleotides match TRBD1. V dropped 1 base and J dropped 6; count of bases not matched to a gene: 2. This CDR3 has 13 amino acids. Germline lookup yields CDR1 SGHDN and CDR2 FVKESK. The CDR3 spells CASSQGDSNGYTF. CDR3 nucleotides: TGTGCCAGCAGCCAAGGGGACAGTAATGGCTACACCTTC.